Listed here are 13 T cell receptor beta chains from one sample, sequenced in a study of blood T cell repertoires in COVID-19. Assay used: immunoSEQ multiplex PCR; TCRdb lists only in-frame clones, some missing. Of a few hundred thousand clones in the sample, about nine tenths are singletons; the top ten hold around 1.7%. The sample consisted of PBMCs or T cells enriched from blood (not recorded which). The source is a woman aged 30 to 39 who had recovered from COVID-19.

The rearrangement links TRBV5-1 to TRBJ2-3; D gene ambiguous. The germline V gene has CDR1 SGHRS and CDR2 YFSETQ. V was trimmed by 2 bases and J by 6 bases, leaving 10 bases between them. The CDR3 runs to 13 residues. The CDR3 nucleotides read TGCGCCAGCAGCTTCGGGTTGAGGGATACGCAGTATTTT. It codes for CASSFGLRDTQYF.

The CDR3 here is CASYPKSDTGELFF. In DNA form, the CDR3 reads TGTGCCAGTTATCCAAAGAGCGACACCGGGGAGCTGTTTTTT. The V call is TRBV27, the J call TRBJ2-2; no definite D call. Trimming cost V 9 bases and J 3 bases, with 14 bases left between them. The CDR3 spans 14 residues. Germline-derived CDR1 and CDR2 are MNHEY and SMNVEV (reference sequence).

The chain couples TRBV18 to TRBJ1-2; D remains unclear. CDR1 and CDR2 from the germline V gene are KGHSH and LQKENI. The CDR3 length is 14 residues. Trimming cost V 4 bases and J 8 bases, with 17 bases left between them. CDR3 nucleotide sequence: TGTGCCAGCTCACTATCGACCCCCACCGGGGGCTACACCTTC. This translates into CASSLSTPTGGYTF.

The genes are TRBV6-2 or TRBV6-3 and TRBJ1-2; D remains ambiguous. The V end lost 5 bases, the J end lost 7 bases, and 11 bases lay between the germline ends. This CDR3 has 12 amino acids. Germline values: CDR1 MNHEY, CDR2 SVGEGT. DNA for the CDR3: TGTGCCAGCAGTCTAGGACTAGGTGGCTACACCTTC. Protein sequence: CASSLGLGGYTF.

The chain joins TRBV5-4 to TRBJ2-2, with TRBD1 as a possible D gene (6 bases). The CDR3 spans 14 residues. V lost 4 bases to trimming and J lost 1 base, with 8 bases between them. The germline V gene has CDR1 SGHNT and CDR2 YYREEE (reference sequence). The DNA of the CDR3 is TGTGCCAGCAGCATGACAGGGAACACCGGGGAGCTGTTTTTT. This gives the protein CASSMTGNTGELFF.

This clone was seen only once. The gene calls are TRBV5-1 and TRBJ1-1; 8 positions match TRBD1. Germline V gene sequence: CDR1 SGHRS, CDR2 YFSETQ. Germline trimming cut 5 bases from V and 4 bases from J; bases unmatched to any gene: 7. CDR3 length equals 14 residues. CDR3 bases: TGCGCCAGCAGTCGTATGGACAGGGCCACTGAAGCTTTCTTT. Translation gives CASSRMDRATEAFF.

V usage is TRBV7-9 and J usage is TRBJ1-4; perhaps TRBD1 as D (6 bases). CDR3 length: 13 residues. V lost 1 base to trimming and J lost 13 bases, with 13 bases between them. Germline lookup yields CDR1 SEHNR and CDR2 FQNEAQ (reference sequence). The CDR3 region is CASSLVGRGSLFF. The CDR3 bases are TGTGCCAGCAGCTTAGTCGGCAGGGGATCACTGTTTTTT.

The chain carries TRBV7-3 and TRBJ1-1; weak D call: TRBD1 (6 bases). Between the trimmed V and J ends, which lost 5 bases and 6 bases, there was a span of 19 bases. The CDR3 is 15 amino acids. The germline gives CDR1 SGHTA, CDR2 FQGTGA. The CDR3 sequence: CASSLRTARQAEAFF. The CDR3 bases are TGTGCCAGCAGCCTACGGACAGCACGGCAGGCTGAAGCTTTCTTT.

A note on this clone: The identical CDR3 is also encoded by other nucleotide sequences in the sample. The J gene is TRBJ1-1, the V gene TRBV18; D unresolved. CDR3 length: 14 amino acids. Trimming removed 0 bases from V and 4 bases from J, with 9 bases in between. The germline V gene has CDR1 KGHSH and CDR2 LQKENI. CDR3 amino acids: CASSPPTGVTEAFF. DNA of the CDR3: TGTGCCAGCTCACCACCTACGGGTGTCACTGAAGCTTTCTTT. The complete variable domain, with remaining parts taken from reference TRBV18 and TRBJ1-1, reads NAGVMQNPRHLVRRRGQEARLRCSPMKGHSHVYWYRQLPEEGLKFMVYLQKENIIDESGMPKERFSAEFPKEGPSILRIQQVVRGDSAAYFCASSPPTGVTEAFFGQGTRLTVV.

This clone appeared a single time. This sequence joins TRBV19 and TRBJ2-5; 15 nucleotides align to TRBD2. The V segment lost 3 bases and the J segment 5 bases; nucleotides outside the gene matches: 7. The CDR3 covers 17 residues. Germline V lookup: CDR1 LNHDA, CDR2 SQIVND (reference sequence). The CDR3 here is CASSMGLAGGSLETQYF. The CDR3 DNA is TGTGCCAGTAGTATGGGACTAGCGGGAGGCTCTTTGGAGACCCAGTACTTC.

The V call is TRBV10-3, the J call TRBJ2-5, with D possibly TRBD2 on 7 matching bases. V was pared by 6 bases and J by 2 bases, with 16 bases between. This CDR3 comprises 15 residues. The germline V gene has CDR1 ENHRY and CDR2 SYGVKD. CDR3 in amino acids: CAISPGGAGQETQYF. CDR3 bases: TGTGCCATCAGCCCTGGGGGGGCCGGTCAAGAGACCCAGTACTTC.

V and J are TRBV5-5 and TRBJ2-7; D is unresolved. Between the trimmed V and J ends, which lost 2 bases and 5 bases, there was a span of 14 bases. The germline CDR1 and CDR2 sequences are SGHKS and YYEKEE (reference sequence). The CDR3 has 14 amino acids. This CDR3 reads CASSLDIPRDEQYF. In DNA, the CDR3 is TGTGCCAGCAGCTTAGACATCCCGCGCGACGAGCAGTACTTC. The whole variable domain, filled in from reference TRBV5-5 and TRBJ2-7, reads DAGVTQSPTHLIKTRGQQVTLRCSPISGHKSVSWYQQVLGQGPQFIFQYYEKEERGRGNFPDRFSARQFPNYSSELNVNALLLGDSALYLCASSLDIPRDEQYFGPGTRLTVT.

The chain recombines TRBV20-1 with TRBJ2-5; the match to TRBD2 covers 7 bases. The V segment lost 3 bases and the J segment 5 bases; nucleotides outside the gene matches: 6. CDR3 length: 13 amino acids. CDR1 and CDR2 from the germline V gene are DFQATT and SNEGSKA (reference sequence). The CDR3 bases are TGCAGTGCTAGTCGACTAGCAGGCGAGACCCAGTACTTC. Amino acids: CSASRLAGETQYF.